This TCR beta chain was identified during a study of shared clonotypes between healthy human individuals. Only one count was recorded for this clone. Assay used: immunoSEQ multiplex PCR; TCRdb lists only in-frame clones, some missing. The profile shows approximately 2.5 million clones, about 92% of them singletons. The CDR3 totals 12 residues. J gave up 5 bases and V 5 bases, and 2 bases lay outside the gene matches. Germline V gene data show CDR1 as MNHNY and CDR2 as SVGAGI (reference sequence). The material sequenced was naive CD4+ T cells sorted from blood. Documented subset: CD45RA+ positively selected. J is TRBJ2-7 and V is TRBV6-6, with TRBD1 matching 8 bases. This clonotype originated in a man between 18 and 35 years old in good health. The CDR3 spells CASSTRGHEQYF. For the CDR3, the DNA is TGTGCCAGCAGTACCAGGGGGCACGAGCAGTACTTC.